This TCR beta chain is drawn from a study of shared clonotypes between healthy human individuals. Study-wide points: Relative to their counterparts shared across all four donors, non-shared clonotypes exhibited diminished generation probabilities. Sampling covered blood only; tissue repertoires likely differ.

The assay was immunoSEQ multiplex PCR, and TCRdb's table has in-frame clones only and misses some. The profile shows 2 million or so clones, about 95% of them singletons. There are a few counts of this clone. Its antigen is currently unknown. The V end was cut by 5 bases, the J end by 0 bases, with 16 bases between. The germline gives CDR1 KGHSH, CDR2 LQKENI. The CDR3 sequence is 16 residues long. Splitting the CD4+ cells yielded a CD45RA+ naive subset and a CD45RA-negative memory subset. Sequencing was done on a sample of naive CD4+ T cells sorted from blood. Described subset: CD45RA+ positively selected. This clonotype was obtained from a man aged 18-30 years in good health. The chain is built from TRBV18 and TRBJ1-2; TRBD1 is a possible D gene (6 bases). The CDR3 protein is CASSAGDKLTNYGYTF. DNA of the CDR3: TGTGCCAGCTCAGCCGGGGACAAATTGACTAACTATGGCTACACCTTC.